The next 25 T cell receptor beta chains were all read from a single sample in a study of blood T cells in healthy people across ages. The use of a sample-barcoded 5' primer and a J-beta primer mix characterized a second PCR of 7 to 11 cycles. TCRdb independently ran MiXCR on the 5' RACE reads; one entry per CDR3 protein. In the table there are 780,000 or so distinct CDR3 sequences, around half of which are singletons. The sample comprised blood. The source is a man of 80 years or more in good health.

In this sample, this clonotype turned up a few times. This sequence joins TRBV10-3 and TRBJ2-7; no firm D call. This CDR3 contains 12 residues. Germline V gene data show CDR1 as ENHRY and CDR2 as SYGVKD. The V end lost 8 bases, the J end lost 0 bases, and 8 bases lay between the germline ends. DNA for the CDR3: TGTGCCATCTCGTTGGGCTCCTACGAGCAGTACTTC. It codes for CAISLGSYEQYF.

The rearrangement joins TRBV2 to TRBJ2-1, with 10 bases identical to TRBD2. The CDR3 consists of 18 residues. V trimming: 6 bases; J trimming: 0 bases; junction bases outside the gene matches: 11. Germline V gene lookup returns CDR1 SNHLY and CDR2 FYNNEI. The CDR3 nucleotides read TGTGCCAGCAGGACCGTATTTCTAGCGGGAGACTCCTACAATGAGCAGTTCTTC. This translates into CASRTVFLAGDSYNEQFF.

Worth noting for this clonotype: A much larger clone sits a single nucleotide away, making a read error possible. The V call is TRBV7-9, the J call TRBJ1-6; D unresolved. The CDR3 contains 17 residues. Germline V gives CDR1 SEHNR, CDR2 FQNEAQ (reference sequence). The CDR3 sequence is CASRPGWRSSYNSLLHF. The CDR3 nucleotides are TGTGCCAGCAGGCCCGGTTGGCGTAGCTCCTATAATTCACTCCTCCACTTT.

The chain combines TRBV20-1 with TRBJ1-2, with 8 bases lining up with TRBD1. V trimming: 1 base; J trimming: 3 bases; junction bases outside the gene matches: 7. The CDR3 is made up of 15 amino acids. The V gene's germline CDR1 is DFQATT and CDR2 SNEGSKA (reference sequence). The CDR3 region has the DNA TGCAGTGCTAGAGCACAGGGGGTTAATCACTATGGCTACACCTTC. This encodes CSARAQGVNHYGYTF.

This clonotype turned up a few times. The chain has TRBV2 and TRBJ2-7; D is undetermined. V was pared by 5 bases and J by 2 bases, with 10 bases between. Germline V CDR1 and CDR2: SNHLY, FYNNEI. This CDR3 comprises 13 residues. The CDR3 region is CASSSYSAYEQYF. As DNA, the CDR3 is TGTGCCAGCAGTTCGTACAGCGCCTACGAGCAGTACTTC.

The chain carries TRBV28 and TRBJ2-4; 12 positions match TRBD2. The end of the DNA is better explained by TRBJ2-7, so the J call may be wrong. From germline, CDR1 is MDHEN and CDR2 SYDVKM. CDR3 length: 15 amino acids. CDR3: CASSRGTSGYYEQYF. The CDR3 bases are TGTGCCAGCAGTAGAGGGACTAGCGGGTACTACGAGCAGTACTTC.

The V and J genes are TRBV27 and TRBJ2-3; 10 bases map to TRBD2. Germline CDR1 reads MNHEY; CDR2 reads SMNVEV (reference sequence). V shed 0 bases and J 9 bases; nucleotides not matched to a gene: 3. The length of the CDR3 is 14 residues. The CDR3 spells CASSLSTSGTTQYF. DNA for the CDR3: TGTGCCAGCAGTTTATCCACTAGCGGGACGACGCAGTATTTT.

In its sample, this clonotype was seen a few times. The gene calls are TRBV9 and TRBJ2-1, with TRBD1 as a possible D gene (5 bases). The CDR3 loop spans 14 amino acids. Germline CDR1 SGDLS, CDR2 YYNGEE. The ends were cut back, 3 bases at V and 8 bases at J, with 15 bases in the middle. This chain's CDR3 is CASSALGVTDEQFF. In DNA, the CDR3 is TGTGCCAGCAGCGCGCTAGGGGTTACCGATGAGCAGTTCTTC.

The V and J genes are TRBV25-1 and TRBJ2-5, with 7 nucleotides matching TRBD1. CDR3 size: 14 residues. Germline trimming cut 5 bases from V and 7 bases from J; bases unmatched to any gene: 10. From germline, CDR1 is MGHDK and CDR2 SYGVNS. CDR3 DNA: TGTGCCAGCAGTCCTAGACAGGGCGCGGGGACCCAGTACTTC. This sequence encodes CASSPRQGAGTQYF.

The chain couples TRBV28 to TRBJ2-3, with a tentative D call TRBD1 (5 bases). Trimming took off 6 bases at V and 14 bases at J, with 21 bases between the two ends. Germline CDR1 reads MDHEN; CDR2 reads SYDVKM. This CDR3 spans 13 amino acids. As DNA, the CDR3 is TGTGCCAGCAGCCCCCTCAGGGATCGATACGCGTATTTT. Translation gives CASSPLRDRYAYF.

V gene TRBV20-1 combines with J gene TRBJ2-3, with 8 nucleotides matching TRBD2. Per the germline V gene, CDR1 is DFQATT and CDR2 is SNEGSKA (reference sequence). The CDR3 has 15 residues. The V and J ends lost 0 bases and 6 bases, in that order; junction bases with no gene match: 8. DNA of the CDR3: TGCAGTGCTAGAGATCCGCGGGAGGATCCCGATACGCAGTATTTT. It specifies CSARDPREDPDTQYF.

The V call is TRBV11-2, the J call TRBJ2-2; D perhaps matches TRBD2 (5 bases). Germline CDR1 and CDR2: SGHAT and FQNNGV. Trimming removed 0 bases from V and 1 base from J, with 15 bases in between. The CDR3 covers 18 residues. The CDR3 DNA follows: TGTGCCAGCAGCTTAGATTTGCGGGCGGGCCTGAACACCGGGGAGCTGTTTTTT. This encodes CASSLDLRAGLNTGELFF. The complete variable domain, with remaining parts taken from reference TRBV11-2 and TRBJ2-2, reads EAGVAQSPRYKIIEKRQSVAFWCNPISGHATLYWYQQILGQGPKLLIQFQNNGVVDDSQLPKDRFSAERLKGVDSTLKIQPAKLEDSAVYLCASSLDLRAGLNTGELFFGEGSRLTVL.

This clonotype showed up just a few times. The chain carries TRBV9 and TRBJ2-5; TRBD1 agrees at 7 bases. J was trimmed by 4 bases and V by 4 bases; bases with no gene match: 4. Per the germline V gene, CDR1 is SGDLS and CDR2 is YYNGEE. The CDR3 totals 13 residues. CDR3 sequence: CASSTRQGETQYF. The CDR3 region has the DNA TGTGCCAGCAGCACCCGACAGGGAGAGACCCAGTACTTC.

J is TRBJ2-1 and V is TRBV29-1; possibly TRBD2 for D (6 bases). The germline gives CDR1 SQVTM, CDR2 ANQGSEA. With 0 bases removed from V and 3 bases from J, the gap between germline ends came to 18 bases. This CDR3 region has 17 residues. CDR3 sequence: CSVEDYSGTSSYNEQFF. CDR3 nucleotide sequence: TGCAGCGTTGAAGACTACTCCGGTACTAGCAGCTACAATGAGCAGTTCTTC.

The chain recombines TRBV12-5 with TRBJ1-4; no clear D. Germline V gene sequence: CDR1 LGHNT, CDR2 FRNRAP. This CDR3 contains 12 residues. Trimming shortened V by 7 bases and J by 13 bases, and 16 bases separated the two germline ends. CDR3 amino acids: CASALDPWRLFF. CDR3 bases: TGTGCTAGTGCCCTAGACCCTTGGAGACTGTTTTTT.

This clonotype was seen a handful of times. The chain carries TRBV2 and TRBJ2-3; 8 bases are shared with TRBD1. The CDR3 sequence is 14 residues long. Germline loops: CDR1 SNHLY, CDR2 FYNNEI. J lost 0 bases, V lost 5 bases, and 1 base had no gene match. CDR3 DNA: TGTGCCAGCAGTAGGACAGGGAGCACAGATACGCAGTATTTT. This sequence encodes CASSRTGSTDTQYF.

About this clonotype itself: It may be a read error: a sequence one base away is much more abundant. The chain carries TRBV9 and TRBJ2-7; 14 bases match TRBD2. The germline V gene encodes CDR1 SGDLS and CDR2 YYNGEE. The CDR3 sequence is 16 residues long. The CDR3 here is CAGSTSVGLAGGEQYF. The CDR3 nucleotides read TGTGCCGGCAGCACCTCCGTAGGACTAGCGGGAGGCGAGCAGTACTTC.

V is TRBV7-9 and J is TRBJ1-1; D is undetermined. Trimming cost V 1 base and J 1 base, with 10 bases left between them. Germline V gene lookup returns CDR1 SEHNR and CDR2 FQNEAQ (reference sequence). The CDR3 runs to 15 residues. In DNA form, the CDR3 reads TGTGCCAGCAGCTTAGTAGGACTCTCGAACACTGAAGCTTTCTTT. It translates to CASSLVGLSNTEAFF.

Here the CDR3 DNA reads TGTGCCAGCAGCTTAGGGGGAGTATTGAACACTGAAGCTTTCTTT. Amino acid sequence: CASSLGGVLNTEAFF. V and J are TRBV7-9 and TRBJ1-1, with D unclear. Trimming stripped 1 base from V and 0 bases from J, with 9 bases between. The CDR3 length is 15 residues. From germline, CDR1 is SEHNR and CDR2 FQNEAQ (reference sequence).

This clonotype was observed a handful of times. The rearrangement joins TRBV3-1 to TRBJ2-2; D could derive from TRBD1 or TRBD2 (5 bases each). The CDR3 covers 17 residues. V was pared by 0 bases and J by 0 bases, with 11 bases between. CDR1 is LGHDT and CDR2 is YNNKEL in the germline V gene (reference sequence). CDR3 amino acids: CASSQEGRGANTGELFF. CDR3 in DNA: TGTGCCAGCAGCCAAGAGGGGAGAGGGGCGAACACCGGGGAGCTGTTTTTT.

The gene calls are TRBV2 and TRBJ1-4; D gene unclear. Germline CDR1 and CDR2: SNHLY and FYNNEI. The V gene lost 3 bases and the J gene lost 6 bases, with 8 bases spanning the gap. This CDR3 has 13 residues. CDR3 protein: CASSDTEDEKLFF. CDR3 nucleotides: TGTGCCAGCAGTGATACAGAAGATGAAAAACTGTTTTTT. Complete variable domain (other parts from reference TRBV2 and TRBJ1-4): EPEVTQTPSHQVTQMGQEVILRCVPISNHLYFYWYRQILGQKVEFLVSFYNNEISEKSEIFDDQFSVERPDGSNFTLKIRSTKLEDSAMYFCASSDTEDEKLFFGSGTQLSVL.

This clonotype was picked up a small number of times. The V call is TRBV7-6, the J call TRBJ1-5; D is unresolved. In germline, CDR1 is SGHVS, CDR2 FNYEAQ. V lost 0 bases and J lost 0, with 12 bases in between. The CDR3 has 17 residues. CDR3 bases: TGTGCCAGCAGCTTAGCGCCGGGCCGGTATAGCAATCAGCCCCAGCATTTT. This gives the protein CASSLAPGRYSNQPQHF.

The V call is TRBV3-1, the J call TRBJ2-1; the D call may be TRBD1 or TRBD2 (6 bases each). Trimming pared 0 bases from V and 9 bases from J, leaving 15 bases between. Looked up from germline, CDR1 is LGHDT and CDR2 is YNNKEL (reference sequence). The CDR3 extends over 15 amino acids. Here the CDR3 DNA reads TGTGCCAGCAGCCAAGATCGGGGGCAGTTGGGTGAGCAGTTCTTC. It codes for CASSQDRGQLGEQFF.

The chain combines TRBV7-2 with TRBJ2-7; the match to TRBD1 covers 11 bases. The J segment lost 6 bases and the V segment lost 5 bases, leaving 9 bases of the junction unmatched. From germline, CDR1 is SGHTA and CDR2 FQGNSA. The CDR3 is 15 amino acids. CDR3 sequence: CASSLLRGQGVEQYF. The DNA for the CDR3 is TGTGCCAGCAGCCTTCTGAGGGGACAGGGGGTCGAGCAGTACTTC.

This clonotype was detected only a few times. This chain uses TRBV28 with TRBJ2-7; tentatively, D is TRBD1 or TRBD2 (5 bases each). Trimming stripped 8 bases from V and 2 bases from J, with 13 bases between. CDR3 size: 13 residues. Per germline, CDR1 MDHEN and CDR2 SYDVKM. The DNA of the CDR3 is TGTGCCAGCCGGGGCAGACCCGCCTACGAGCAGTACTTC. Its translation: CASRGRPAYEQYF.